This TCR beta chain is drawn from a study of shared clonotypes between healthy human individuals. All donors were Caucasian adults living in Nashville, Tennessee. The germline CDR1 and CDR2 sequences are SGHTA and FQGNSA. The CDR3 runs to 16 residues. V shed 1 base, J shed 7 bases, and the junction held 8 bases outside the gene matches. Using immunoSEQ multiplex PCR, the repertoire was profiled, and TCRdb retains in-frame clones only, with some absent. The repertoire includes about 2.3 million clones, approximately 93% of them detected once, and under 0.45% sits in the top ten. The rearrangement joins TRBV7-2 to TRBJ2-1, with 9 bases matching TRBD1. Material for sequencing was naive CD4+ T cells from PBMCs. Subset reported: CD45RA+ positively selected. The TCR was taken from a man aged 18 to 30 in good health. Some clones in this sample may be carry-over from other donors' samples. The CDR3 sequence is CASSLVAGQGWNEQFF. For the CDR3, the DNA is TGTGCCAGCAGCTTAGTTGCAGGACAGGGGTGGAATGAGCAGTTCTTC.